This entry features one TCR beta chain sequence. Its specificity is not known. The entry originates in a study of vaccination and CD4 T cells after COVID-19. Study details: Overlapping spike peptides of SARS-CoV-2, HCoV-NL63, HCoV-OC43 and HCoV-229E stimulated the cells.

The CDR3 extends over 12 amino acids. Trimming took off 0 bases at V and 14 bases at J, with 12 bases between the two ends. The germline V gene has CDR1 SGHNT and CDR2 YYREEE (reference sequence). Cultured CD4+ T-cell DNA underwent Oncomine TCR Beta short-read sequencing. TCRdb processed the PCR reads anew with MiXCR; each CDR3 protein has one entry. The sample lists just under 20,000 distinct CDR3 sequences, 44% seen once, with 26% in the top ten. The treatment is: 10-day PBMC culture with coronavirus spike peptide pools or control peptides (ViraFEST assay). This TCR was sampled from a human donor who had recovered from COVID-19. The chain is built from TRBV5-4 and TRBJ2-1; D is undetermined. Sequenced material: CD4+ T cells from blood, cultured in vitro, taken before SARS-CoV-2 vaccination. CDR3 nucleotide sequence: TGTGCCAGCAGCTTGGAAGTAGGTTCAGAGTTCTTC. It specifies CASSLEVGSEFF.